This entry features one T cell receptor beta chain sequence. What it recognizes is unknown. The data were obtained in a study of shared clonotypes between healthy human individuals. The trim removed 6 bases at V and 5 bases at J, leaving 10 bases unmatched. CDR1 is SQVTM, CDR2 ANQGSEA, per germline. This CDR3 has 15 residues. Findings and caveats of the study: Approximately 5% of naive CD4 clonotypes were shared across a few donors. How much donors shared clonotypes was expected to be affected by sequencing depth.

The deep-level immunoSEQ assay was used. Sequenced by immunoSEQ multiplex PCR; TCRdb stores in-frame clones only, minus some. Of about 1.5 million clones detected, roughly 96% appear once; the ten largest clones hold more than 0.9%. CD4+ cells were split into CD45RA+ naive and CD45RA-negative memory subsets. The genes are TRBV29-1 and TRBJ2-2; the match to TRBD2 covers 9 bases. This receptor was obtained from a man aged 25-40 years in good health. The sample was naive CD4+ T cells sorted from blood. Documented subset: CD45RA+ positively selected. As DNA, the CDR3 is TGCAGCGTGGGGCATACGGGACTAGCTACCGGGGAGCTGTTTTTT. Protein: CSVGHTGLATGELFF.